These 32 T cell receptor beta chains were all obtained from the same sample, sequenced in a study of immune evolution from preneoplasia to lung adenocarcinoma. Repertoires were generated with immunoSEQ multiplex PCR, while TCRdb's copy carries only in-frame clones and drops some. Of several thousand clones in the sample, around three quarters were seen once. Sequenced input: FFPE normal lung tissue adjacent to the tumor. These receptors all come from a person aged 45-69 years with lung adenocarcinoma.

This clone showed up just a few times. This chain uses TRBV2 with TRBJ1-1, with 7 nucleotides matching TRBD1. The germline V gene encodes CDR1 SNHLY and CDR2 FYNNEI. Trimming cost V 7 bases and J 3 bases; bases outside gene matches: 5. The CDR3 is 13 residues long. The CDR3 loop is CASNVRGDTEAFF. CDR3 nucleotide sequence: TGTGCCAGCAATGTCAGGGGGGACACTGAAGCTTTCTTT.

The chain is built from TRBV5-8 and TRBJ2-1; no firm D call. The V end was cut by 0 bases, the J end by 0 bases, with 4 bases between. Per the germline V gene, CDR1 is SGHTS and CDR2 is YDEGEE. The CDR3 has 14 amino acids. In nucleotides, the CDR3 is TGTGCCAGCAGCTTGGACTTCTCCTACAATGAGCAGTTCTTC. Translated: CASSLDFSYNEQFF.

V usage is TRBV5-8 and J usage is TRBJ2-5; tentative D call: TRBD1 (6 bases). V lost 4 bases to trimming and J lost 2 bases, with 21 bases between them. Germline CDR1 and CDR2: SGHTS and YDEGEE. The CDR3 totals 17 residues. The CDR3 spells CASSRKRDTRRQETQYF. CDR3 nucleotides: TGTGCCAGCAGCCGCAAACGGGACACTAGACGTCAAGAGACCCAGTACTTC.

The V gene is TRBV19, the J gene TRBJ1-5; 9 bases fit TRBD1. The germline CDR1 and CDR2 sequences are LNHDA and SQIVND (reference sequence). V gave up 10 bases and J gave up 8 bases; unmatched junction bases: 15. The CDR3 has 15 amino acids. CDR3 sequence: CATGRDRANLEPQHF. In DNA, the CDR3 is TGTGCCACCGGTCGGGACAGGGCGAATCTAGAGCCCCAGCATTTT.

This clone rates as hyperexpanded (1% or more). This chain connects TRBV11-3 to TRBJ2-5; 10 nucleotides match TRBD1. V gave up 5 bases and J gave up 5 bases; unmatched junction bases: 5. This CDR3 spans 14 amino acids. Germline V gene sequence: CDR1 SGHNT, CDR2 YENEEA. For the CDR3, the DNA is TGTGCCAGCAGCCCCCGGGACAGGGGTGAGACCCAGTACTTC. Amino acids: CASSPRDRGETQYF.

This chain joins TRBV11-2 and TRBJ2-7, with 14 bases identical to TRBD2. Trimming cost V 4 bases and J 2 bases; bases outside gene matches: 10. This CDR3 is built from 18 residues. In germline, CDR1 is SGHAT, CDR2 FQNNGV. The CDR3 is CASSSRLAGGRQAYEQYF. For the CDR3, the DNA is TGTGCCAGCAGCTCACGACTAGCGGGAGGGAGGCAGGCCTACGAGCAGTACTTC.

V and J are TRBV30 and TRBJ2-1; 10 bases align to TRBD2. This CDR3 region has 13 residues. From germline, CDR1 is GTSNPN and CDR2 SVGIG (reference sequence). The V and J ends lost 5 bases and 8 bases, in that order; junction bases with no gene match: 6. The CDR3 DNA is TGTGCCTGGTCCAGCGGGAGGGGCGATGAGCAGTTCTTC. Amino acids: CAWSSGRGDEQFF.

The chain recombines TRBV6-5 with TRBJ1-2; perhaps TRBD1 as D (6 bases). This CDR3 spans 14 amino acids. Germline V gives CDR1 MNHEY, CDR2 SVGAGI. V lost 5 bases to trimming and J lost 4 bases, with 14 bases between them. The CDR3 sequence is CASSLHGQSYGYTF. Here the CDR3 DNA reads TGTGCCAGCAGTCTTCACGGACAGAGCTATGGCTACACCTTC.

The V gene is TRBV30, the J gene TRBJ1-2; D unresolved. The CDR3 runs 14 residues. Trimming removed 2 bases at V and 7 bases at J, with 17 bases between. CDR1 and CDR2 (germline): GTSNPN, SVGIG (reference sequence). The CDR3 bases are TGTGCCTGGAGTCCTCGGCAGTTGCTGGGTGGCTACACCTTC. It encodes CAWSPRQLLGGYTF.

The chain joins TRBV4-1 to TRBJ1-3; D is perhaps TRBD1 (5 bases). V lost 4 bases, J lost 0 bases, and 16 bases lay in between. Germline lookup yields CDR1 MGHRA and CDR2 YSYEKL. The CDR3 length is 17 residues. In DNA, the CDR3 is TGCGCCAGCAGCCCTACCCCGGGACCTAACTCTGGAAACACCATATATTTT. Protein sequence: CASSPTPGPNSGNTIYF.

The sample holds one count of this clone. One end of the junction does not line up with germline, which may come from a read error. The chain has TRBV29-1 and TRBJ2-5; TRBD1 aligns across 9 bases. This CDR3 spans 16 amino acids. In germline, CDR1 is SQVTM, CDR2 ANQGSEA. CDR3 bases: TGCAGCGTTAAAGATTCCGACAGGGGGAGGAGGGAGACCCAGTACTTC. This gives the protein CSVKDSDRGRRETQYF.

The V and J genes are TRBV2 and TRBJ1-2, with a possible D match to TRBD1 (6 bases). Germline assignment: CDR1 SNHLY and CDR2 FYNNEI. The V gene lost 5 bases and the J gene lost 7 bases, with 14 bases spanning the gap. The CDR3 extends over 13 amino acids. Written as DNA, the CDR3 is TGTGCCAGCAGTCAGGACAGTCCAAGTGGCTACACCTTC. Amino acids: CASSQDSPSGYTF. The full variable domain, rest sourced from reference TRBV2 and TRBJ1-2, is EPEVTQTPSHQVTQMGQEVILRCVPISNHLYFYWYRQILGQKVEFLVSFYNNEISEKSEIFDDQFSVERPDGSNFTLKIRSTKLEDSAMYFCASSQDSPSGYTFGSGTRLTVV.

This clone was detected only once. This chain joins TRBV15 and TRBJ2-4; possible D gene TRBD2, 5 bases. Germline-derived CDR1 and CDR2 are LNHNV and YYDKDF (reference sequence). The CDR3 is 16 amino acids. Deletions cut 0 bases from V and 8 bases from J, with 17 bases between. This chain's CDR3 is CATSRDSVGGADIQYF. The CDR3 nucleotides read TGTGCCACCAGCAGAGATTCTGTAGGAGGTGCGGACATTCAGTACTTC.

The chain uses TRBV5-1 and TRBJ2-7, with a possible D match to TRBD2 (6 bases). Trimming left V 4 bases short and J 2 bases short, with 16 bases between. The CDR3 runs to 15 residues. Per germline, CDR1 SGHRS and CDR2 YFSETQ. This chain's CDR3 is CASSDGQAGTYEQYF. The CDR3 DNA reads TGCGCCAGCAGCGACGGTCAGGCGGGGACCTACGAGCAGTACTTC.

This clone was observed a handful of times. The genes are TRBV30 and TRBJ1-3; D not certain. This CDR3 is 15 amino acids long. V was trimmed by 0 bases and J by 0 bases, leaving 9 bases between them. The germline V gene has CDR1 GTSNPN and CDR2 SVGIG (reference sequence). The CDR3 loop is CAWSVKKSSGNTIYF. For the CDR3, the DNA is TGTGCCTGGAGTGTCAAGAAGAGCTCTGGAAACACCATATATTTT. Filled out from reference TRBV30 and TRBJ1-3, the complete variable domain reads SQTIHQWPATLVQPVGSPLSLECTVEGTSNPNLYWYRQAAGRGLQLLFYSVGIGQISSEVPQNLSASRPQDRQFILSSKKLLLSDSGFYLCAWSVKKSSGNTIYFGEGSWLTVV.

The count of this clone is one. As DNA, the CDR3 is TGCGCCAGCAGCTTGAGCGGGTGGTCCGAGCAGTACTTC. This encodes CASSLSGWSEQYF. The rearrangement links TRBV5-1 to TRBJ2-7, with D tentatively TRBD2 (6 bases). Per germline, CDR1 SGHRS and CDR2 YFSETQ. This CDR3 region has 13 residues. Trimming left V 1 base short and J 6 bases short, with 11 bases between.

The chain carries TRBV5-4 and TRBJ2-7, with 7 bases lining up with TRBD1. Germline lookup yields CDR1 SGHNT and CDR2 YYREEE (reference sequence). This CDR3 has 13 residues. V shed 3 bases and J 6 bases; nucleotides not matched to a gene: 6. The CDR3: CASSSSRDSEQYF. DNA of the CDR3: TGTGCCAGCAGCTCCTCTCGGGACAGCGAGCAGTACTTC.

This chain connects TRBV18 to TRBJ1-1; 7 bases line up with TRBD1. Germline V CDR1 and CDR2: KGHSH, LQKENI. This CDR3 is 15 amino acids long. V shed 4 bases, J shed 1 base, and the junction held 6 bases outside the gene matches. The CDR3: CASSLRDSRNTEAFF. The DNA of the CDR3 is TGTGCCAGCTCACTCAGGGACAGCCGGAACACTGAAGCTTTCTTT.

V is TRBV11-2 and J is TRBJ2-7; D is ambiguous. This CDR3 has 14 residues. The V gene lost 5 bases and the J gene lost 3 bases, with 14 bases spanning the gap. CDR1 SGHAT and CDR2 FQNNGV come from the germline V gene. In nucleotides, the CDR3 is TGTGCCAGCAGCCTCATTGGGTGGGGCTACGAGCAGTACTTC. Amino acid sequence: CASSLIGWGYEQYF.

The chain links TRBV30 to TRBJ2-1, with 9 bases that match TRBD2. The CDR3 is made up of 15 amino acids. Germline lookup yields CDR1 GTSNPN and CDR2 SVGIG (reference sequence). The junction had 12 bases not matched to a gene; V was cut back by 2 bases and J by 10 bases. The CDR3: CAWSPLAGVSGEQFF. The CDR3, as DNA: TGTGCCTGGAGTCCCTTAGCGGGAGTTAGTGGAGAGCAGTTCTTC.

The genes are TRBV6-1 and TRBJ1-5; 9 nucleotides match TRBD1. The germline V gene encodes CDR1 MNHNS and CDR2 SASEGT. The CDR3 consists of 16 residues. Trimming took 4 bases from V and 3 from J; bases not matched to a gene: 7. The CDR3 bases are TGTGCCAGCAGTGGCCTACAGGGGGCGAACAATCAGCCCCAGCATTTT. Protein sequence: CASSGLQGANNQPQHF.

This rearrangement joins TRBV27 to TRBJ2-4; 7 positions agree with TRBD1. Trimming at V came to 6 bases and at J to 4 bases, leaving 6 bases not matched to a gene. This CDR3 contains 14 residues. Germline assignment: CDR1 MNHEY and CDR2 SMNVEV (reference sequence). CDR3 protein: CASSLGTVKNIQYF. The CDR3, as DNA: TGTGCCAGCAGCCTGGGGACAGTAAAAAACATTCAGTACTTC.

The genes are TRBV7-9 and TRBJ2-1, with 8 nucleotides matching TRBD2. V was clipped by 9 bases and J by 0 bases; unmatched bases: 7. Germline assignment: CDR1 SEHNR and CDR2 FQNEAQ (reference sequence). The CDR3 loop spans 15 amino acids. The CDR3 region is CASTGGGSSYNEQFF. The DNA for the CDR3 is TGTGCCAGTACCGGGGGGGGAAGCTCCTACAATGAGCAGTTCTTC.

The chain uses TRBV7-7 and TRBJ2-3; unclear D gene. The CDR3 extends over 13 amino acids. Trimming left V 3 bases short and J 6 bases short, with 10 bases between. CDR1 SSHAT and CDR2 FNYEAQ come from the germline V gene (reference sequence). For the CDR3, the DNA is TGTGCCAGCAGCTTGGACGGTTCCGATACGCAGTATTTT. Translating it yields CASSLDGSDTQYF.

The table lists this clone with a few counts. This chain joins TRBV6-5 and TRBJ2-1; unclear D gene. CDR1 is MNHEY and CDR2 is SVGAGI in the germline V gene. Trimming stripped 6 bases from V and 9 bases from J, with 15 bases between. The length of the CDR3 is 13 residues. The DNA for the CDR3 is TGTGCCAGCAGCCGGTCGGTGGAGAGTGAGCAGTTCTTC. Its protein is CASSRSVESEQFF.

The chain carries TRBV27 and TRBJ1-1; D not certain. The CDR3 is 13 residues long. With 5 bases removed from V and 8 bases from J, the gap between germline ends came to 15 bases. The germline V gene has CDR1 MNHEY and CDR2 SMNVEV (reference sequence). In DNA form, the CDR3 reads TGTGCCAGCAGTAGCCGGGATTTACCCGAAGCTTTCTTT. It is translated as CASSSRDLPEAFF.

The rearrangement joins TRBV15 to TRBJ1-4, with TRBD1 as a possible D gene (5 bases). Trimming removed 1 base from V and 5 bases from J, with 11 bases in between. The CDR3 is 15 amino acids. Germline CDR1 LNHNV, CDR2 YYDKDF (reference sequence). The CDR3 reads CATSRAQGLNEKLFF. The DNA for the CDR3 is TGTGCCACCAGCAGAGCCCAGGGACTAAATGAAAAACTGTTTTTT.

The chain links TRBV5-6 to TRBJ2-5; no clear D gene. CDR1 is SGHDT and CDR2 is YYEEEE in the germline V gene. The V end was cut by 2 bases, the J end by 7 bases, with 9 bases between. The CDR3 extends over 12 amino acids. The CDR3 is CASSFQPGTQYF. CDR3 nucleotide sequence: TGTGCCAGCAGCTTCCAACCTGGGACCCAGTACTTC.

The chain has TRBV18 and TRBJ2-1, with 8 bases aligning to TRBD2. This CDR3 comprises 16 residues. CDR1 and CDR2 from the germline V gene are KGHSH and LQKENI. V trimming: 6 bases; J trimming: 7 bases; junction bases outside the gene matches: 14. As DNA, the CDR3 is TGTGCCAGCTCCCGAACCGAGCGGGAGTTTGGGAATGAGCAGTTCTTC. The encoded protein is CASSRTEREFGNEQFF.

The chain links TRBV4-2 to TRBJ2-2, with TRBD1 matching 9 bases. The CDR3 consists of 15 residues. CDR1 and CDR2 (germline): LGHNA, YNFKEQ. The V gene end was trimmed by 6 bases and the J gene end by 3 bases; junction bases not matched to a gene: 5. The CDR3 region has the DNA TGTGCCAGCAGACAGGGGGCGGGAGACACCGGGGAGCTGTTTTTT. It specifies CASRQGAGDTGELFF.

The V and J genes are TRBV7-3 and TRBJ1-2; no reliable D call. The CDR3 has 14 amino acids. Trimming cost V 2 bases and J 4 bases, with 11 bases left between them. CDR1 is SGHTA, CDR2 FQGTGA, per germline. The CDR3 reads CASSLDPRSYGYTF. CDR3 nucleotide sequence: TGTGCCAGCAGCTTAGATCCCAGATCCTATGGCTACACCTTC.

The V call is TRBV11-3, the J call TRBJ2-5; 8 bases map to TRBD2. The CDR3 loop spans 14 amino acids. V gave up 1 base and J gave up 4 bases; unmatched junction bases: 2. Germline V lookup: CDR1 SGHNT, CDR2 YENEEA. The CDR3 DNA sequence: TGTGCCAGCAGCTTAGCGGGAGGGGCAGAGACCCAGTACTTC. It yields the protein CASSLAGGAETQYF.